This T cell receptor beta chain was identified in a study of blood T cell repertoires in COVID-19. Study information: The United States, Italy and Spain provided the acute and convalescent COVID-19 samples.

Germline values: CDR1 LNHDA, CDR2 SQIVND (reference sequence). The ends were cut back, 9 bases at V and 6 bases at J, with 18 bases in the middle. The CDR3 extends over 13 amino acids. The method was immunoSEQ multiplex PCR; TCRdb's version includes in-frame clones alone and lacks a portion of them. The sample holds about 240,000 clones, approximately 78% seen once. Sample: peripheral blood. V is TRBV19 and J is TRBJ2-7, with D possibly matching TRBD1 (6 bases). This clonotype was obtained from a woman aged 18-29 years with acute or convalescent COVID-19. CDR3 bases: TGTGCCAGCTCAGTAGGGGGTTTTTCCGAGCAGTACTTC. Its translation is CASSVGGFSEQYF.